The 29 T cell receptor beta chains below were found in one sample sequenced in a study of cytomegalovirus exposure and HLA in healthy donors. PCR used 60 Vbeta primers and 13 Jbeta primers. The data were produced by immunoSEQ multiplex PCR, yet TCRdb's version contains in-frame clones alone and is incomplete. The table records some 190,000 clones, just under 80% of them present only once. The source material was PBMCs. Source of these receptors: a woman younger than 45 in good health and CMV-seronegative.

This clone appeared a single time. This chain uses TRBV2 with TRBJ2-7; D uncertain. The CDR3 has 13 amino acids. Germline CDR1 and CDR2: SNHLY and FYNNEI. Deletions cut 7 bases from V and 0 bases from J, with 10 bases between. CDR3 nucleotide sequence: TGTGCCAGCACCGAGACTGGCTCCTACGAGCAGTACTTC. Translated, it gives CASTETGSYEQYF.

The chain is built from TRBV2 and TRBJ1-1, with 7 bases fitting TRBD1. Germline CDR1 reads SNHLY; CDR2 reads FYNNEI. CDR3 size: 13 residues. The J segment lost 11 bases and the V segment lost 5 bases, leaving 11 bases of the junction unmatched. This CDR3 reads CASSPQGSAWAFF. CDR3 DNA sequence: TGTGCCAGCAGTCCACAGGGGTCGGCTTGGGCTTTCTTT. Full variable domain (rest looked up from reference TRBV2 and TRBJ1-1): EPEVTQTPSHQVTQMGQEVILRCVPISNHLYFYWYRQILGQKVEFLVSFYNNEISEKSEIFDDQFSVERPDGSNFTLKIRSTKLEDSAMYFCASSPQGSAWAFFGQGTRLTVV.

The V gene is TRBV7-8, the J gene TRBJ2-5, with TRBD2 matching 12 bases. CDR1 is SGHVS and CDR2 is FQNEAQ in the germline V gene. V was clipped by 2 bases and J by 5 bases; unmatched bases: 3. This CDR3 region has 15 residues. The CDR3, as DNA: TGTGCCAGCAGCTTACTAGCGGGGGGGCGGGAGACCCAGTACTTC. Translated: CASSLLAGGRETQYF.

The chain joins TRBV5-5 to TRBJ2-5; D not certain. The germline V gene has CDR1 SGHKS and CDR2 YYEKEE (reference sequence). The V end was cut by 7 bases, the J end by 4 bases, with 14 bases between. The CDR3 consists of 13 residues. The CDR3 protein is CASSDQVGETQYF. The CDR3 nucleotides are TGTGCCAGCTCAGACCAGGTCGGAGAGACCCAGTACTTC. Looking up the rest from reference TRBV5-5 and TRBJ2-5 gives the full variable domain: DAGVTQSPTHLIKTRGQQVTLRCSPISGHKSVSWYQQVLGQGPQFIFQYYEKEERGRGNFPDRFSARQFPNYSSELNVNALLLGDSALYLCASSDQVGETQYFGPGTRLLVL.

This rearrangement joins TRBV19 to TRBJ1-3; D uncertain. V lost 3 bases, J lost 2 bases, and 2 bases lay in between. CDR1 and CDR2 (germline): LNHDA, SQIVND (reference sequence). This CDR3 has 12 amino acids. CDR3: CASSITGNTIYF. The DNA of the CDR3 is TGTGCCAGTAGTATCACTGGAAACACCATATATTTT. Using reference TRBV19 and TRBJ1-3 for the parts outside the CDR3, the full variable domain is DGGITQSPKYLFRKEGQNVTLSCEQNLNHDAMYWYRQDPGQGLRLIYYSQIVNDFQKGDIAEGYSVSREKKESFPLTVTSAQKNPTAFYLCASSITGNTIYFGEGSWLTVV.

Here the CDR3 reads CASSATYEQYF. The CDR3 DNA follows: TGTGCCAGCAGTGCCACCTACGAGCAGTACTTC. This rearrangement joins TRBV2 to TRBJ2-7; D uncertain. Germline CDR1 and CDR2: SNHLY and FYNNEI. V shed 4 bases and J shed 2 bases, with 3 bases lying between them. This CDR3 region has 11 residues.

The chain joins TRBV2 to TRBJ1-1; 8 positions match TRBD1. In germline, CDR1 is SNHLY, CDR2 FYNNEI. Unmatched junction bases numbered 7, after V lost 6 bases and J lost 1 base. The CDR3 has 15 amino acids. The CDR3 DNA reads TGTGCCAGCAGCGAACAGGGGACAGGGAACACTGAAGCTTTCTTT. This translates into CASSEQGTGNTEAFF.

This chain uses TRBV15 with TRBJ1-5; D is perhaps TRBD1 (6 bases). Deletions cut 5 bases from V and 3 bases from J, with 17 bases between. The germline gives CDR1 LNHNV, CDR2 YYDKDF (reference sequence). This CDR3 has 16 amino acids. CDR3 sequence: CATSPRLQGNNQPQHF. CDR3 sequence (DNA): TGTGCCACCAGCCCTCGGTTGCAGGGGAACAATCAGCCCCAGCATTTT.

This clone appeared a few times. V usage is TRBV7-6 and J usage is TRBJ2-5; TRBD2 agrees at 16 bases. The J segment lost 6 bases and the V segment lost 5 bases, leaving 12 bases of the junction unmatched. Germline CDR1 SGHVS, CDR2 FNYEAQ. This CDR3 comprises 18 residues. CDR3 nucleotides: TGTGCCAGCAGCCCCAGAGGGGGACTAGCGGGGGGGATGCAGACCCAGTACTTC. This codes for CASSPRGGLAGGMQTQYF.

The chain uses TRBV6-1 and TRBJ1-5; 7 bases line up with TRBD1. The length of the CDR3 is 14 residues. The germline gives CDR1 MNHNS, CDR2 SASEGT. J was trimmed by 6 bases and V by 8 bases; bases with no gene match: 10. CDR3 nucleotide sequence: TGTGCCAGCGGAGTAACAGGGGTCTTTCAGCCCCAGCATTTT. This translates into CASGVTGVFQPQHF.

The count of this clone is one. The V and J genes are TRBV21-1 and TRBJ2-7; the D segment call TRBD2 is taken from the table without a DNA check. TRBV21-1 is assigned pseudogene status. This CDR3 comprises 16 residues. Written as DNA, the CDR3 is TGTGCCAGCAGCTCGGTAAGCGGGAGGGTCTCCTACGAGCAGTACTTC. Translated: CASSSVSGRVSYEQYF.

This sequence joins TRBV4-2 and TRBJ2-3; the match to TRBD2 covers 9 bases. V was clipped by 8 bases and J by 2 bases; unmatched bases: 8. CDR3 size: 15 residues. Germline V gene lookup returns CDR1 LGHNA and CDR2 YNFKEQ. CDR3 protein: CASVATSGLTDTQYF. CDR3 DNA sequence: TGTGCCAGCGTAGCGACTAGCGGACTCACAGATACGCAGTATTTT.

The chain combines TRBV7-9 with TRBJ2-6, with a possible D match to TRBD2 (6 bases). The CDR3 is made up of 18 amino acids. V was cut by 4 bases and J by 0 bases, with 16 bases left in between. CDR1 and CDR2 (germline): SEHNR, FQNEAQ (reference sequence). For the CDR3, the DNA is TGTGCCAGCAGCTCGGGACTCCCACGCCGCTCTGGGGCCAACGTCCTGACTTTC. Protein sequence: CASSSGLPRRSGANVLTF.

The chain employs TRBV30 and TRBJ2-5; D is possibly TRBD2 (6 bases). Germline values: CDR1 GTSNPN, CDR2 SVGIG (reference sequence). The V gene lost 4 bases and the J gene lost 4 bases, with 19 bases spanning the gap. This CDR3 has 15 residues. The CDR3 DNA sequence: TGTGCCTGGATCGCTCCGGGACTCCAGGGAGAGACCCAGTACTTC. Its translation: CAWIAPGLQGETQYF.

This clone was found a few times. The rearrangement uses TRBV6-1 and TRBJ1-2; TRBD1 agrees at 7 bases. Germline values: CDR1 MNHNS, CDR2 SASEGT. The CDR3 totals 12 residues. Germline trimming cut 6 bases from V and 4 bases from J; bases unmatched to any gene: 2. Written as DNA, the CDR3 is TGTGCCAGCAGGGCAGGGGGCTATGGCTACACCTTC. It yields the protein CASRAGGYGYTF.

CDR3 nucleotide sequence: TGTGCCACCCAAACAGGTAACACTGAAGCTTTCTTT. It encodes CATQTGNTEAFF. This chain joins TRBV10-3 and TRBJ1-1; perhaps TRBD1 as D (5 bases). The CDR3 runs to 12 residues. Trimming left V 10 bases short and J 2 bases short, with 11 bases between. Germline lookup yields CDR1 ENHRY and CDR2 SYGVKD.

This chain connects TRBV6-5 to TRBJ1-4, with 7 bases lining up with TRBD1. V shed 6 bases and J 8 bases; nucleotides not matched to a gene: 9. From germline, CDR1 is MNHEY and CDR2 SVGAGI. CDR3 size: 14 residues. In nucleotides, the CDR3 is TGTGCCAGCAGGACCGGGACAGACGTCGAAAAACTGTTTTTT. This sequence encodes CASRTGTDVEKLFF.

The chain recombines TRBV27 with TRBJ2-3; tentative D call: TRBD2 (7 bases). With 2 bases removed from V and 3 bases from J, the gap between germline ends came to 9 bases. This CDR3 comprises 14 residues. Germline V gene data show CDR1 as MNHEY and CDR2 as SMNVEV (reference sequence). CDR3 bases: TGTGCCAGCAGTTTAGCGGGGGCAACAGATACGCAGTATTTT. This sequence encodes CASSLAGATDTQYF.

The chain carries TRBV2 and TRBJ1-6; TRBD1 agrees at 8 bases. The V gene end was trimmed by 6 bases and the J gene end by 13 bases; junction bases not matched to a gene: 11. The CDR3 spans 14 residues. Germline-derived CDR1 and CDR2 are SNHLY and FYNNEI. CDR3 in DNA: TGTGCCAGCAGGGCTGACAGGGGCCGGGGGCCCCTCCACTTT. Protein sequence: CASRADRGRGPLHF. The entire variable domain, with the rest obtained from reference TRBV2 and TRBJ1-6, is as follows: EPEVTQTPSHQVTQMGQEVILRCVPISNHLYFYWYRQILGQKVEFLVSFYNNEISEKSEIFDDQFSVERPDGSNFTLKIRSTKLEDSAMYFCASRADRGRGPLHFGNGTRLTVT.

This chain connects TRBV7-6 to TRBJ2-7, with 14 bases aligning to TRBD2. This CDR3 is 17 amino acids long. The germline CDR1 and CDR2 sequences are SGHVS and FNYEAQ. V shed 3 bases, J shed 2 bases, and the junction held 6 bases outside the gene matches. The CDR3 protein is CASSLRTSGGRAYEQYF. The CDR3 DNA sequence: TGTGCCAGCAGCTTGCGGACTAGCGGGGGGCGGGCCTACGAGCAGTACTTC.

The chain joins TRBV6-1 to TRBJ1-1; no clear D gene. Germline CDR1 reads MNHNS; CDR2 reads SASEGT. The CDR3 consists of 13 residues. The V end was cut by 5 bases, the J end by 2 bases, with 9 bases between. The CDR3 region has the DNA TGTGCCAGCAGTCAGACATATAACACTGAAGCTTTCTTT. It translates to CASSQTYNTEAFF.

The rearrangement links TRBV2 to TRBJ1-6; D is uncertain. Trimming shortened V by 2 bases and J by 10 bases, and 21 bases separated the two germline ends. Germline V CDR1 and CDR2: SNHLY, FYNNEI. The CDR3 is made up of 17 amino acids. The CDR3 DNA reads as TGTGCCAGCAGTGAACGTACCGCCGGTCGCTTTAAATCACCCCTCCACTTT. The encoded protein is CASSERTAGRFKSPLHF. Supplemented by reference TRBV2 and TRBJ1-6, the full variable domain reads EPEVTQTPSHQVTQMGQEVILRCVPISNHLYFYWYRQILGQKVEFLVSFYNNEISEKSEIFDDQFSVERPDGSNFTLKIRSTKLEDSAMYFCASSERTAGRFKSPLHFGNGTRLTVT.

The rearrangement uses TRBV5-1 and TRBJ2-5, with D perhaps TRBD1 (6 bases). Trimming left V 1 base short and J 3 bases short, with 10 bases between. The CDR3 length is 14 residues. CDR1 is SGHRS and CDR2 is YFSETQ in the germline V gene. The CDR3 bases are TGCGCCAGCAGCTTGAGGTCAGGGGAAGAGACCCAGTACTTC. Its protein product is CASSLRSGEETQYF.

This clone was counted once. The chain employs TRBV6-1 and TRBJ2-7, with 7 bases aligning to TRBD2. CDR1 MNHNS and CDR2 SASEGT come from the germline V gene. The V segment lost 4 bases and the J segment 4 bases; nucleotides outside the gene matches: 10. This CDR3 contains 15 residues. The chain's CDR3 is CASSAKSGTGYEQYF. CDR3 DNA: TGTGCCAGCAGTGCCAAAAGCGGGACCGGGTACGAGCAGTACTTC.

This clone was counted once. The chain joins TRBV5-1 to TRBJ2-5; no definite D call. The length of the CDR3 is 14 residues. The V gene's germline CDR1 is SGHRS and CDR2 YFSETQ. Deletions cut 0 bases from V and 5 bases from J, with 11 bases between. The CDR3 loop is CASSLGPAGETQYF. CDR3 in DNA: TGCGCCAGCAGCTTGGGTCCAGCCGGGGAGACCCAGTACTTC. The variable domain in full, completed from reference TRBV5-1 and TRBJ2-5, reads KAGVTQTPRYLIKTRGQQVTLSCSPISGHRSVSWYQQTPGQGLQFLFEYFSETQRNKGNFPGRFSGRQFSNSRSEMNVSTLELGDSALYLCASSLGPAGETQYFGPGTRLLVL.

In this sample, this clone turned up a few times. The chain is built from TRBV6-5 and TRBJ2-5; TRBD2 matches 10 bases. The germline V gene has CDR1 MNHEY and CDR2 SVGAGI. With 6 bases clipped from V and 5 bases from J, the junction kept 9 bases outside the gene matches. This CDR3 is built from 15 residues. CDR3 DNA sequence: TGTGCCAGCAGCCGAGCGGGGGGGCCTGTGGAGACCCAGTACTTC. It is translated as CASSRAGGPVETQYF.

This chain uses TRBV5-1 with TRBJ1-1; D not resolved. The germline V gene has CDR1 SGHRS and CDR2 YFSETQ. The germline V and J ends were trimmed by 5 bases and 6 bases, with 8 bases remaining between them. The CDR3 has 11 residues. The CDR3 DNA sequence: TGCGCCAGCAGGTCGGGATCTGAAGCTTTCTTT. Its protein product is CASRSGSEAFF.

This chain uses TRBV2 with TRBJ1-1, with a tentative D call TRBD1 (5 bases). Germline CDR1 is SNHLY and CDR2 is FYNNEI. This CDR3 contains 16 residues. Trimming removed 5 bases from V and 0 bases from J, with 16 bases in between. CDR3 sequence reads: CASSPQDILMNTEAFF. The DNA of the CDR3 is TGTGCCAGCAGTCCCCAGGACATATTAATGAACACTGAAGCTTTCTTT.

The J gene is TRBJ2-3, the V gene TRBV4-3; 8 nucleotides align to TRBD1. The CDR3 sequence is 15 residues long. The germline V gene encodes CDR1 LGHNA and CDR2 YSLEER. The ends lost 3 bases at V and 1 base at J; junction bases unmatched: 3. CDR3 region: CASSHRGQGTDTQYF. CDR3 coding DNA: TGCGCCAGCAGCCACAGGGGACAGGGCACAGATACGCAGTATTTT.